This TCR beta chain was documented in a study of blood T cell repertoires in COVID-19. The repertoire was sequenced with immunoSEQ multiplex PCR; TCRdb's copy has only in-frame clones and lacks some. This sample has about 34,000 clones, with nearly 95% found just once. The V gene's germline CDR1 is MNHEY and CDR2 SMNVEV (reference sequence). With V trimmed by 6 bases and J by 3 bases, 6 bases remained unmatched. The CDR3 extends over 15 amino acids. V and J are TRBV27 and TRBJ1-4; the match to TRBD1 covers 8 bases. The sequencing sample was made of peripheral blood. The clonotype comes from a human donor in a cohort sampled during active COVID-19. As DNA, the CDR3 is TGTGCCAGCAGGGATGGACAGGGTCCTAATGAAAAACTGTTTTTT. It specifies CASRDGQGPNEKLFF.